Listed below are T cell receptor beta chains from one sample, sequenced in a study of tumor and adjacent non-tumor tissue in lung cancer. In TCRdb, the multiplex PCR reads were re-called with MiXCR into one record per CDR3 protein. The sample has 200,000 to 250,000 distinct CDR3 sequences; approximately 74% are singletons. Sequences were obtained from lung tumor tissue. The receptors shown here come from a man aged 60-69 years with non-small cell lung cancer. CDR3s include the opening cysteine and the closing phenylalanine or tryptophan. D genes are given only for firm matches. A clone size is listed for some rows: how often the clone was seen (once, few, many), or a class if it is expanded.

len,j_gene,d_gene,v_gene,abundance,CDR3aa
14,TRBJ2-4,TRBD2,TRBV4-2,once,CGSSTSGRENIQYF
16,TRBJ2-1,-,TRBV6-1,-,CASSEASSPGRNEKFF
13,TRBJ2-7,-,TRBV6-6,-,CGSNPRPGNEQYF
13,TRBJ1-2,TRBD1,TRBV10-1,-,CASSDGQGCGYTF
12,TRBJ2-7,-,TRBV12-3/TRBV12-4,-,CASSLGGYEHYF
14,TRBJ2-1,TRBD2,TRBV20-1,-,CGARLKRGWVEQLF
14,TRBJ1-5,-,TRBV6-1,-,CDSSPDILNQPQHF
15,TRBJ1-3,-,TRBV7-8,-,CASSLRGGSGNTIYF
13,TRBJ2-5,-,TRBV24-1,few,CATSDFGEETQYF
17,TRBJ1-6,TRBD1,TRBV4-2,-,CASGQEGTGGSGSPLHF
14,TRBJ2-1,-,TRBV20-1,-,CRHNGVLNYNEQFF
18,TRBJ2-6,TRBD2,TRBV11-2,-,CASCPTSAGVTGANVLTF
15,TRBJ2-1,TRBD2,TRBV20-1,-,CSAPPGTSGGDGQFF
14,TRBJ1-1,TRBD1,TRBV24-1,-,CATSGETGDTEAVF
16,TRBJ2-3,-,TRBV7-9,-,CASSPRIGRGTDTQYF
14,TRBJ1-2,-,TRBV6-1,once,CASSEVLMVDGYTF
17,TRBJ1-1,TRBD1,TRBV4-1,-,CASSQDPHQGGGTEAFF
13,TRBJ1-1,-,TRBV12-3/TRBV12-4,-,CASSMARNTEAFF
11,TRBJ1-6,-,TRBV6-2/TRBV6-3,-,CTSIFDTTLHF
12,TRBJ1-2,-,TRBV28,-,CAITTANYGYTF
16,TRBJ2-1,-,TRBV10-2,-,CASSVLTGLSYNEQLF
14,TRBJ1-1,TRBD1,TRBV20-1,-,CSTRDRIGGTEISF
15,TRBJ2-2,-,TRBV20-1,-,CSVREAGRHTGDLFF
14,TRBJ2-5,-,TRBV28,-,CASSFWASGETKYF
15,TRBJ2-7,-,TRBV20-1,-,CSTRADRWLVYEQYF
12,TRBJ2-5,-,TRBV29-1,-,CGADTVRETQYF
11,TRBJ2-7,-,TRBV20-1,-,CSGKVPYEQYF
15,TRBJ1-4,-,TRBV20-1,-,CIVRGSGETNEKLFF
15,TRBJ2-7,TRBD2,TRBV7-8,-,CASSLVGTSGYEQYF
13,TRBJ2-1,-,TRBV20-1,-,CSASAQVNNEQFF
17,TRBJ2-3,TRBD2,TRBV24-1,-,CATGRQVSGTSTDTQYF
13,TRBJ2-5,-,TRBV11-2,-,CTSSLASQETQYF
13,TRBJ1-5,-,TRBV6-2/TRBV6-3,-,CASSYGGGLPQHF
19,TRBJ2-3,TRBD2,TRBV20-1,-,CSARDLGTSGGPRTDTQYF
14,TRBJ2-1,-,TRBV20-1,once,CSARGRSSYNEQFF
15,TRBJ2-3,TRBD2,TRBV4-1,-,CASSLAGCPKDTQYF
14,TRBJ1-5,-,TRBV20-1,-,CSANIGQGSRPQHF
15,TRBJ2-1,TRBD2,TRBV6-5,-,CASSYVSGRVTEQFF
13,TRBJ1-2,TRBD1,TRBV29-1,many,CSVGQGSYYGYTF
14,TRBJ1-2,TRBD1,TRBV12-5,few,CASGSPGQHYGYTF
11,TRBJ1-6,-,TRBV10-2,once,CASCEGSPLHF
13,TRBJ1-4,-,TRBV30,-,CALGLANNEELFF
15,TRBJ2-6,-,TRBV7-2,-,CASSSYRSGANVLTF
14,TRBJ2-3,TRBD1,TRBV11-3,-,CASNPTGGSDTQYF
13,TRBJ1-1,-,TRBV11-3,-,CASNPIPSTEAFF
18,TRBJ2-3,TRBD2,TRBV20-1,-,CSARDFSTSGVSTDTQYF
13,TRBJ2-3,-,TRBV20-1,many,CSAESTSTDTQYF
15,TRBJ2-3,-,TRBV4-3,-,CASSPSRGPTDTRYF
13,TRBJ1-2,-,TRBV6-2/TRBV6-3,-,CVSRLDRLNGYTF
15,TRBJ2-7,-,TRBV20-1,-,CSASGAGGRKYEQYF
14,TRBJ2-5,-,TRBV11-3,-,CASSPATVQETQYF
16,TRBJ2-5,TRBD2,TRBV4-2,-,CTSSLLAAGGSESQYF
13,TRBJ2-7,-,TRBV4-1,-,CASSQGSQYKQYF
15,TRBJ2-1,-,TRBV11-3,many,CASGPGVRRGNEQFF
14,TRBJ1-5,TRBD1,TRBV5-5,-,CASSLGDRREPQHF
14,TRBJ2-7,-,TRBV4-1,many,CASSQGKGLGREYF
13,TRBJ1-1,-,TRBV6-5,many,CASSVGGSSEAFF